This T cell receptor beta chain was recovered during a study of T cell clonotyping in hematopoietic cell transplantation. Notes on the study in general: Recipient TCR diversity dropped after transplant; expanded clonotypes rose from day 30 to 180.

Worth noting for this clone: Its target is unknown.

Time point noted: recipient sample about 28 days before transplant, after cytoreduction. Recipient blood drawn about 28 days pretransplant and days 30, 100, 180 after. The data were produced by immunoSEQ multiplex PCR, yet TCRdb's version contains in-frame clones alone and is incomplete. The sample records roughly 29,000 clones, 70% to 80% being singletons. The length of the CDR3 is 12 residues. The V gene's germline CDR1 is GTSNPN and CDR2 SVGIG (reference sequence). V gave up 2 bases and J gave up 2 bases, with 7 bases separating them. The receptor was derived from a woman between 25 and 40 years old with chronic myeloid leukemia. Some clones in this sample may be carry-over from other donors' samples. The gene calls are TRBV30 and TRBJ2-7; D gene uncertain. Sequenced material: peripheral blood mononuclear cells, taken before stem cell transplant. The CDR3 loop is CAWSSSTYEQYV. DNA for the CDR3: TGTGCCTGGAGTTCCTCGACCTACGAGCAGTACGTC.